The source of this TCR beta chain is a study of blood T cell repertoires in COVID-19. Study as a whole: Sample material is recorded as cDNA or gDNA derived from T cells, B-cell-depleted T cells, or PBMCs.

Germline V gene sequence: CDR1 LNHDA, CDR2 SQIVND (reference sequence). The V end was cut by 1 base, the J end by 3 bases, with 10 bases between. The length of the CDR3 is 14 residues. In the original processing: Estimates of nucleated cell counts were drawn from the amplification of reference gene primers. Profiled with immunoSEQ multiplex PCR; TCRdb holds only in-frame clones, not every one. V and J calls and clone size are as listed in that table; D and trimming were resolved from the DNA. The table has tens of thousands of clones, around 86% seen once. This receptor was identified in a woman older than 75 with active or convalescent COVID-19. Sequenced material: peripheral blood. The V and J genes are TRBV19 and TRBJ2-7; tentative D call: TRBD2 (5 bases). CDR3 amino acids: CASSIGRVNYEQYF. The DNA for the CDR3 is TGTGCCAGTAGTATAGGGCGGGTCAACTACGAGCAGTACTTC. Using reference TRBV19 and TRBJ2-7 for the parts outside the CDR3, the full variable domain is DGGITQSPKYLFRKEGQNVTLSCEQNLNHDAMYWYRQDPGQGLRLIYYSQIVNDFQKGDIAEGYSVSREKKESFPLTVTSAQKNPTAFYLCASSIGRVNYEQYFGPGTRLTVT.